A selection of T cell receptor beta chains follows, all from one sample in a study of cytomegalovirus exposure and HLA in healthy donors. Using immunoSEQ multiplex PCR, the repertoire was profiled, and TCRdb retains in-frame clones only, with some absent. This table has approximately 240,000 clones, just over 75% appearing once. Input material: PBMCs. All receptors come from a woman in her sixties in good health and CMV-seropositive. CDR3s include the opening cysteine and the closing phenylalanine or tryptophan. Fields, in order: CDR3 length, V gene, D gene, J gene, clone size, CDR3 protein, CDR3 DNA. A D gene is named only where the DNA matches it firmly. Only some rows state a clone size, as once, few, many or a class for expanded clones.

>15|TRBV7-9|TRBD2|TRBJ2-2|.
CASSSTSVNTGELFF
TGTGCCAGCAGCAGCACTAGCGTAAACACCGGGGAGCTGTTTTTT
>15|TRBV4-3|TRBD2|TRBJ2-1|.
CASSQDQRGSDEQFF
TGCGCCAGCAGCCAAGACCAGCGGGGGAGCGATGAGCAGTTCTTC
>17|TRBV6-1|TRBD1|TRBJ1-5|.
CASSEALGGGGNQPQHF
TGTGCCAGCAGTGAAGCTTTAGGAGGGGGCGGCAATCAGCCCCAGCATTTT
>14|TRBV10-3|.|TRBJ2-7|.
CAIRGRGSLDEQYF
TGTGCCATCCGCGGCAGGGGAAGTTTGGACGAGCAGTACTTC
>13|TRBV9|.|TRBJ1-3|once
CASSSPAGNTIYF
TGTGCCAGCAGCTCCCCAGCTGGAAACACCATATATTTT
>11|TRBV20-1|TRBD1|TRBJ1-2|once
CSVPTGIGYTF
TGCAGTGTCCCGACAGGGATCGGCTACACCTTC
>12|TRBV6-5|.|TRBJ1-6|.
CASSPSASPLHF
TGTGCCAGCAGTCCGAGCGCTTCACCCCTCCACTTT
>17|TRBV7-2|TRBD2|TRBJ2-2|.
CASSLGLAGIGAGELFF
TGTGCCAGCAGCCTGGGACTAGCGGGAATTGGGGCCGGGGAGCTGTTTTTT
>17|TRBV18|.|TRBJ1-5|.
CASSPFMWGTDNQPQHF
TGTGCCAGCTCACCTTTCATGTGGGGCACGGATAATCAGCCCCAGCATTTT
>15|TRBV4-1|.|TRBJ2-7|.
CASSQEKTRAYEQYF
TGCGCCAGCAGCCAAGAGAAGACACGCGCATACGAGCAGTACTTC
>17|TRBV7-9|TRBD2|TRBJ2-1|.
CAIPMTSGIPIGAGQFF
TGTGCCATACCAATGACTAGCGGAATTCCCATCGGGGCGGGGCAGTTCTTC
>14|TRBV7-9|.|TRBJ1-1|.
CASSSQGHITEAFF
TGTGCCAGCAGCTCCCAGGGTCATATCACTGAAGCTTTCTTT
>16|TRBV28|.|TRBJ1-1|.
CASSLIQYERGTEAFF
TGTGCCAGCAGTTTAATACAGTACGAACGAGGGACTGAAGCTTTCTTT
>13|TRBV10-2|.|TRBJ1-1|once
CASGGQEVTEAFF
TGCGCCAGCGGAGGGCAGGAGGTCACCGAAGCTTTCTTT
>13|TRBV6-1|.|TRBJ1-1|.
CASSEVQAVEAFF
TGTGCCAGCAGTGAAGTCCAGGCAGTGGAAGCTTTCTTT
>13|TRBV6-5|.|TRBJ2-5|.
CASSYSSRETQYF
TGTGCCAGCAGTTACTCCTCACGGGAGACCCAGTACTTC
>13|TRBV7-9|.|TRBJ1-1|.
CASKVSGDTEAFF
TGTGCCAGCAAAGTGTCAGGGGACACTGAAGCTTTCTTT
>15|TRBV5-4|TRBD1|TRBJ1-1|.
CASSSPGQGNTEAFF
TGTGCCAGCAGCTCTCCGGGACAGGGGAACACTGAAGCTTTCTTT
>14|TRBV5-1|.|TRBJ2-5|.
CASSLIGFGETQYF
TGCGCCAGCAGCTTGATCGGCTTCGGGGAGACCCAGTACTTC
>16|TRBV11-2|.|TRBJ1-4|.
CASSPWQGTTNEKLFF
TGTGCCAGCAGCCCCTGGCAGGGAACAACTAATGAAAAACTGTTTTTT
>15|TRBV5-1|TRBD1|TRBJ1-2|few
CASSFRQGLHYGYTF
TGCGCCAGCAGCTTCCGACAGGGTTTGCACTATGGCTACACCTTC
>16|TRBV5-4|.|TRBJ2-3|.
CASSYYRDWSTDTQYF
TGTGCCAGCAGCTATTACCGGGACTGGAGCACAGATACGCAGTATTTT
>13|TRBV2|TRBD2|TRBJ2-1|once
CASRGLAGVEQFF
TGTGCCAGCCGGGGACTAGCGGGAGTTGAGCAGTTCTTC
>14|TRBV2|.|TRBJ2-2|few
CASSGAGSTGELFF
TGTGCCAGCAGTGGAGCGGGCTCTACCGGGGAGCTGTTTTTT